The 12 T cell receptor beta chains below were found in one sample sequenced in a study of shared T cell receptors in the human thymus. TCRdb's table, derived via immunoSEQ multiplex PCR, lists solely in-frame clones and lacks some. The sample has around 68,000 clones, around 96% seen once. What was sequenced was thymocytes. The receptors here all came from a human donor.

The rearrangement uses TRBV7-3 and TRBJ2-1, with D unclear. Per the germline V gene, CDR1 is SGHTA and CDR2 is FQGTGA. The CDR3 runs 13 residues. V lost 1 base to trimming and J lost 9 bases, with 10 bases between them. The CDR3 loop is CASSLKSLGEQFF. DNA of the CDR3: TGTGCCAGCAGCTTAAAGTCACTTGGTGAGCAGTTCTTC.

The chain uses TRBV13 and TRBJ1-2; D remains unclear. The V end lost 5 bases, the J end lost 0 bases, and 13 bases lay between the germline ends. This CDR3 has 15 amino acids. The germline V gene encodes CDR1 PRHDT and CDR2 FYEKMQ (reference sequence). The DNA of the CDR3 is TGTGCCAGCAGCACCCGTCGGGTAGCTAACTATGGCTACACCTTC. Encoded protein: CASSTRRVANYGYTF.

The chain employs TRBV11-2 and TRBJ1-6; D unresolved. The CDR3 spans 15 residues. Germline-derived CDR1 and CDR2 are SGHAT and FQNNGV. The V end was cut by 0 bases, the J end by 9 bases, with 12 bases between. Here the CDR3 reads CASSLDFSSLSPLHF. Written as DNA, the CDR3 is TGTGCCAGCAGCTTAGATTTCAGTAGCCTTTCACCCCTCCACTTT.

This clone was observed a handful of times. The rearrangement joins TRBV7-6 to TRBJ2-1; weak D call: TRBD2 (6 bases). This CDR3 contains 15 residues. Germline CDR1 is SGHVS and CDR2 is FNYEAQ. The V end was cut by 2 bases, the J end by 12 bases, with 20 bases between. CDR3 nucleotide sequence: TGTGCCAGCAGCTTAACGCAGGAGGGTTGGGCCAGGCAGTTCTTC. Amino acid sequence: CASSLTQEGWARQFF.

Here the CDR3 reads CASSPRLGLQRMIYGYTF. CDR3 DNA sequence: TGTGCCAGCAGCCCCCGACTTGGCCTACAGAGGATGATCTATGGCTACACCTTC. The V gene is TRBV7-6, the J gene TRBJ1-2; D is unclear. Germline V gene data show CDR1 as SGHVS and CDR2 as FNYEAQ. There are 18 residues in the CDR3. V dropped 5 bases and J dropped 4 bases, with 26 bases sitting between them.

The rearrangement links TRBV7-9 to TRBJ2-2, with 7 positions matching TRBD1. Trimming removed 2 bases from V and 0 bases from J; junction bases left unmatched: 3. Germline CDR1 and CDR2: SEHNR and FQNEAQ (reference sequence). This CDR3 contains 16 residues. CDR3 DNA sequence: TGTGCCAGCAGCTTATTAGGGGGCACGAACACCGGGGAGCTGTTTTTT. It encodes CASSLLGGTNTGELFF.

The V call is TRBV27, the J call TRBJ2-2; a weak D match, TRBD1 (5 bases). V was trimmed by 6 bases and J by 4 bases, leaving 24 bases between them. Germline V gene data show CDR1 as MNHEY and CDR2 as SMNVEV (reference sequence). The CDR3 loop spans 18 amino acids. The CDR3 sequence: CASSPTSLVRRGTGELFF. The CDR3 DNA reads as TGTGCCAGCAGCCCTACCTCTCTAGTGCGAAGGGGCACCGGGGAGCTGTTTTTT.

The rearrangement links TRBV6-5 to TRBJ1-2; perhaps TRBD1 as D (5 bases). V shed 4 bases and J shed 3 bases, with 15 bases lying between them. The CDR3 sequence is 15 residues long. Germline CDR1 and CDR2: MNHEY and SVGAGI. For the CDR3, the DNA is TGTGCCAGCAGTTCCTCCCAGGGTGCACACTATGGCTACACCTTC. Protein product: CASSSSQGAHYGYTF.

V and J are TRBV14 and TRBJ1-1; 9 bases are a match to TRBD1. The CDR3 has 15 amino acids. The J segment lost 1 base and the V segment lost 4 bases, leaving 4 bases of the junction unmatched. From germline, CDR1 is SGHDN and CDR2 FVKESK. CDR3 bases: TGTGCCAGCAGCCGGGACAGGGAGGAGAACACTGAAGCTTTCTTT. The encoded protein is CASSRDREENTEAFF.

V is TRBV19 and J is TRBJ1-5; D remains unclear. The CDR3 totals 16 residues. Germline-derived CDR1 and CDR2 are LNHDA and SQIVND (reference sequence). V was pared by 3 bases and J by 3 bases, with 15 bases between. This chain's CDR3 is CASSIIKVGYNQPQHF. Written as DNA, the CDR3 is TGTGCCAGTAGTATCATAAAGGTCGGCTACAATCAGCCCCAGCATTTT.

V is TRBV4-3 and J is TRBJ2-7; perhaps TRBD1 as D (5 bases). With 1 base removed from V and 2 bases from J, the gap between germline ends came to 9 bases. Germline V lookup: CDR1 LGHNA, CDR2 YSLEER. The CDR3 has 14 amino acids. CDR3 loop: CASSQADSTYEQYF. The CDR3 DNA reads TGCGCCAGCAGCCAAGCAGACAGTACCTACGAGCAGTACTTC.

V usage is TRBV23-1 and J usage is TRBJ1-3; a possible D gene is TRBD1 (5 bases). TRBV23-1 is classed as an ORF, of uncertain function. The V and J ends lost 0 bases and 8 bases respectively, with 8 bases between them. The CDR3 covers 13 residues. CDR3 sequence: CASSQSGTHTIYF. The CDR3 coding sequence is TGCGCCAGCAGTCAATCGGGGACCCACACCATATATTTT.